The 11 T cell receptor beta chains listed next were all sequenced from one sample in a study of blood T cell dynamics during melanoma immunotherapy. As for time point: pre-treatment baseline. The repertoire was sequenced with immunoSEQ multiplex PCR; TCRdb's copy has only in-frame clones and lacks some. The table lists 11,000 to 15,000 clones, more than 75% of them singletons. This material consisted of blood, taken from a patient treated with checkpoint blockade. Receptors originate from a human donor with melanoma.

The V and J genes are TRBV5-1 and TRBJ1-6, with D tentatively TRBD1 (5 bases). The germline V gene has CDR1 SGHRS and CDR2 YFSETQ. The CDR3 totals 13 residues. V lost 4 bases and J 8 bases, leaving 10 bases between the germline ends. CDR3 in DNA: TGCGCCAGCAGCCAATCCAGGGATTCACCCCTCCACTTT. Its protein product is CASSQSRDSPLHF.

V gene TRBV7-9 combines with J gene TRBJ2-5; TRBD1 matches 9 bases. The V gene end was trimmed by 0 bases and the J gene end by 4 bases; junction bases not matched to a gene: 0. Germline CDR1 and CDR2: SEHNR and FQNEAQ (reference sequence). The CDR3 is made up of 14 amino acids. CDR3 sequence: CASSLATGGETQYF. The CDR3 nucleotides are TGTGCCAGCAGCTTAGCGACAGGGGGAGAGACCCAGTACTTC.

The CDR3 loop is CASTHINYGYTF. DNA of the CDR3: TGTGCCAGCACCCATATCAACTATGGCTACACCTTC. J is TRBJ1-2 and V is TRBV6-1, with D unresolved. Germline CDR1 reads MNHNS; CDR2 reads SASEGT. With 7 bases removed from V and 2 bases from J, the gap between germline ends came to 8 bases. The CDR3 has 12 residues.

The V call is TRBV7-6, the J call TRBJ2-5; D not certain. Germline V gives CDR1 SGHVS, CDR2 FNYEAQ. CDR3 length: 14 residues. V was shortened by 0 bases and J by 1 base, with 6 bases between the two germline ends. The CDR3 is CASSLANRQETQYF. Here the CDR3 DNA reads TGTGCCAGCAGCTTAGCAAACCGCCAAGAGACCCAGTACTTC. The full variable domain, in which reference TRBV7-6 and TRBJ2-5 provide the parts outside the CDR3, is GAGVSQSPRYKVTKRGQDVALRCDPISGHVSLYWYRQALGQGPEFLTYFNYEAQQDKSGLPNDRFSAERPEGSISTLTIQRTEQRDSAMYRCASSLANRQETQYFGPGTRLLVL.

This clone was seen a handful of times. The chain carries TRBV18 and TRBJ1-2; no definite D call. Germline assignment: CDR1 KGHSH and CDR2 LQKENI. The CDR3 is made up of 15 amino acids. V shed 2 bases and J shed 0 bases, with 10 bases lying between them. As DNA, the CDR3 is TGTGCCAGCTCACCATTGCCTGCGTCTAACTATGGCTACACCTTC. It is translated as CASSPLPASNYGYTF.

This clone is a singleton in its sample. This chain connects TRBV4-1 to TRBJ1-3; D possibly corresponds to TRBD1 (6 bases). CDR3 length: 18 amino acids. In germline, CDR1 is MGHRA, CDR2 YSYEKL. V shed 1 base and J shed 4 bases, with 20 bases lying between them. CDR3 region: CASSQVIQGSALGNTIYF. As DNA, the CDR3 is TGCGCCAGCAGCCAAGTAATACAGGGCTCGGCCCTCGGAAACACCATATATTTT.

This chain joins TRBV10-2 and TRBJ2-3; D gene unclear. V dropped 10 bases and J dropped 2 bases, with 7 bases sitting between them. The CDR3 is 11 residues long. CDR1 is WSHSY, CDR2 SAAADI, per germline. The CDR3 DNA is TGCGCCACCCTCACCACAGATACGCAGTATTTT. Residues: CATLTTDTQYF.

This sequence joins TRBV6-5 and TRBJ1-2; D perhaps matches TRBD1 (5 bases). V was clipped by 0 bases and J by 8 bases, with 16 bases between them. The germline V gene encodes CDR1 MNHEY and CDR2 SVGAGI. The CDR3 has 15 amino acids. The CDR3 DNA sequence: TGTGCCAGCAGTTACTCGCTCCAGGGTCTCGGCGGCTACACCTTC. As protein: CASSYSLQGLGGYTF.

The V gene is TRBV23-1, the J gene TRBJ1-6; no clear D. TRBV23-1 is noted as an ORF with a role that remains uncertain. CDR3 length: 15 amino acids. Trimming left V 2 bases short and J 7 bases short, with 12 bases between. The CDR3 sequence is CASSQGRAGNSPLHF. The CDR3 DNA follows: TGCGCCAGCAGTCAAGGTAGGGCGGGGAATTCACCCCTCCACTTT.

The chain employs TRBV7-9 and TRBJ2-5, with unresolved D. V dropped 5 bases and J dropped 9 bases, with 10 bases sitting between them. Per the germline V gene, CDR1 is SEHNR and CDR2 is FQNEAQ (reference sequence). CDR3 length: 11 amino acids. Here the CDR3 DNA reads TGTGCCAGCAGCACCTCAGCTGCCCAGTACTTC. This translates into CASSTSAAQYF.

This clone was seen a handful of times. This rearrangement joins TRBV7-2 to TRBJ1-6, with 7 bases lining up with TRBD1. The CDR3 contains 15 residues. Per germline, CDR1 SGHTA and CDR2 FQGNSA. V shed 6 bases, J shed 6 bases, and the junction held 8 bases outside the gene matches. In nucleotides, the CDR3 is TGTGCCAGCAGAGCAACCGGGACAGCTAATTCACCCCTCCACTTT. This sequence encodes CASRATGTANSPLHF.